Listed below are T cell receptor beta chains from one sample, sequenced in a study of shared clonotypes between healthy human individuals. The repertoire was sequenced with immunoSEQ multiplex PCR; TCRdb's copy has only in-frame clones and lacks some. The table shows 640,000 or so clones, with 72% occurring only once. The sample consisted of memory CD4+ T cells sorted from blood. These receptors were collected from a woman under 40 in good health. Each CDR3 is given with its conserved first and last residue. A D gene is named only where the DNA matches it firmly. Expanded clones are given a class, and other clones once, few, many or no size at all.

J gene | D gene | clone size | V gene | CDR3 DNA | CDR3 protein
TRBJ1-2 | . | . | TRBV12-2 | TGTGCAAGTCGCTTGGGGGGATTCGGTCCGCCCGCTAACTATGGCTACACCTTC | CASRLGGFGPPANYGYTF
TRBJ1-5 | TRBD1 | few | TRBV7-8 | TGTGCCAGCAGCTTAGGGACAGGTTCCGGAGCCCAGCATTTT | CASSLGTGSGAQHF
TRBJ2-5 | . | . | TRBV19 | TGTGCCAGTAGTATTGGTCGCGGTAGGGCCAACAGGCCAGAGACCCAGTACTTC | CASSIGRGRANRPETQYF
TRBJ2-1 | TRBD2 | . | TRBV19 | TGTGCCAGTACCCAGGGACTAGCCTACAATGAGCAGTTCTTC | CASTQGLAYNEQFF
TRBJ2-5 | TRBD2 | few | TRBV6-1 | TGTGCCAGCAGTGTACGCTACGGACTAGCGGGAGGAGAGACCCAGTACTTC | CASSVRYGLAGGETQYF
TRBJ1-4 | . | . | TRBV18 | TGTGCCAGCTCACCCCGGGACGGTAATGAAAAACTGTTTTTT | CASSPRDGNEKLFF
TRBJ2-1 | . | . | TRBV7-6 | TGTGCCAGCAGCTCAGGACCTTACGAGCAGTTCTTC | CASSSGPYEQFF
TRBJ1-1 | TRBD1 | . | TRBV5-1 | TGCGCCAGCAGCCTCCTAGGGACAGCGAACACTGAAGCTTTCTTT | CASSLLGTANTEAFF
TRBJ1-5 | . | . | TRBV25-1 | TGTGCCAGCAGTGAAGGGGGGGGGAGCAATCAGCCCCAGCATTTT | CASSEGGGSNQPQHF
TRBJ2-3 | . | . | TRBV5-1 | TGCGCCAGCTACGAGACGGGGGCAGATACGCAGTATTTT | CASYETGADTQYF
TRBJ2-1 | TRBD2 | . | TRBV15 | TGTGCCACCAGCAGCCTAGCGGGATCCTACAATGAGCAGTTCTTC | CATSSLAGSYNEQFF
TRBJ2-7 | . | . | TRBV6-5 | TGTGCCAGCAGTTACTACCACGAGCAGTACTTC | CASSYYHEQYF
TRBJ2-5 | TRBD2 | . | TRBV10-2 | TGCGCCAGCAGGGGGGGGACTTCGTACCAAGAGACCCAGTACTTC | CASRGGTSYQETQYF
TRBJ2-2 | TRBD1 | . | TRBV18 | TGTGCCAGCTCACCACCGCTGGGACAGGGAACAACCGGGGAGCTGTTTTTT | CASSPPLGQGTTGELFF
TRBJ2-1 | TRBD2 | . | TRBV5-1 | TGCGCCAGCAGCGTTTCTAGCGGATCCTACAATGAGCAGTTCTTC | CASSVSSGSYNEQFF